The sequence of this T cell receptor (beta chain) was determined in a study of response to subunit inactivated influenza vaccine. Findings and caveats of the study: It was the authors' suggestion that each seasonal influenza vaccination recruits few new T cells.

TCRdb re-called the RT-PCR reads with MiXCR, one entry per CDR3 protein. The table lists 280,000 or so distinct CDR3 sequences, 20% to 25% of them singletons, with roughly 10% in the top ten. This clonotype has only a few counts. No antigen is known for it. Trimming removed 3 bases at V and 0 bases at J, with 9 bases between. Germline assignment: CDR1 MNHNS and CDR2 SASEGT. This CDR3 has 15 residues. Sequenced material: PBMCs from blood, taken about 20 months after vaccination. The chain employs TRBV6-1 and TRBJ1-3; maybe TRBD1 (6 bases). The sequence came from a man between 50 and 70 years old who received an inactivated influenza vaccine. The CDR3 bases are TGTGCCAGCAGTGACAGGGGAAGCTCTGGAAACACCATATATTTT. Its translation is CASSDRGSSGNTIYF.